Each of the 6 T cell receptor beta chains below was sequenced from the same sample in a study of T cell responses to AZD1222 COVID-19 vaccine. Sequencing used immunoSEQ multiplex PCR; TCRdb keeps in-frame clones, though not all of them. Of 150,000 to 200,000 clones listed, 85% to 90% are singletons. Source: peripheral blood, taken 28 days after the second dose of the MenACWY control vaccine. These receptor sequences come from an adult who received the MenACWY meningococcal vaccine as a control.

V is TRBV24-1 and J is TRBJ2-1, with D unclear. The CDR3 loop spans 14 amino acids. CDR1 and CDR2 (germline): KGHDR, SFDVKD. V was cut by 4 bases and J by 10 bases, with 16 bases left in between. CDR3 amino acids: CATSDGTFRFEQFF. The CDR3 bases are TGTGCCACCAGTGACGGTACCTTTAGGTTCGAGCAGTTCTTC.

The table lists this clone with a count of one. This rearrangement joins TRBV11-2 to TRBJ2-3; 8 positions agree with TRBD1. The CDR3 runs 17 residues. With V trimmed by 5 bases and J by 6 bases, 16 bases remained unmatched. Looked up from germline, CDR1 is SGHAT and CDR2 is FQNNGV. This CDR3 reads CASSLRRGQGRWDTQYF. The CDR3 nucleotides are TGTGCCAGCAGCCTACGAAGAGGACAGGGTCGTTGGGATACGCAGTATTTT. Full variable domain (missing parts from reference TRBV11-2 and TRBJ2-3): EAGVAQSPRYKIIEKRQSVAFWCNPISGHATLYWYQQILGQGPKLLIQFQNNGVVDDSQLPKDRFSAERLKGVDSTLKIQPAKLEDSAVYLCASSLRRGQGRWDTQYFGPGTRLTVL.

The genes are TRBV27 and TRBJ2-3; TRBD2 matches at 10 bases. The CDR3 runs 18 residues. CDR1 and CDR2 from the germline V gene are MNHEY and SMNVEV (reference sequence). The V and J ends lost 2 bases and 5 bases, in that order; junction bases with no gene match: 13. The CDR3 spells CASSLGSLAGEVGDTQYF. The CDR3 DNA is TGTGCCAGCAGTTTAGGGTCCCTAGCGGGAGAGGTGGGAGATACGCAGTATTTT.

The chain is built from TRBV6-5 and TRBJ2-5; weak D call: TRBD2 (6 bases). This CDR3 has 12 amino acids. CDR1 is MNHEY, CDR2 SVGAGI, per germline. V was cut by 7 bases and J by 5 bases, with 11 bases left in between. The CDR3 region is CASISEGETQYF. The CDR3 DNA sequence: TGTGCCAGCATATCGGAGGGTGAGACCCAGTACTTC.

The chain employs TRBV11-2 and TRBJ2-5; TRBD2 agrees at 11 bases. V shed 5 bases and J 4 bases; nucleotides not matched to a gene: 6. The germline CDR1 and CDR2 sequences are SGHAT and FQNNGV. There are 15 residues in the CDR3. CDR3 in amino acids: CASSPRLAGRETQYF. In DNA form, the CDR3 reads TGTGCCAGCAGCCCTAGACTAGCGGGACGAGAGACCCAGTACTTC.

This chain joins TRBV2 and TRBJ1-5, with TRBD1 matching 7 bases. Trimming removed 10 bases from V and 4 bases from J; junction bases left unmatched: 7. CDR1 and CDR2 (germline): SNHLY, FYNNEI. This CDR3 is built from 13 residues. For the CDR3, the DNA is TGTGCCATCTGGACAGGTCGGAATCAGCCCCAGCATTTT. Amino acid sequence: CAIWTGRNQPQHF.